This record covers a single TCR beta chain. This clone has only one observation. Its antigen is still unknown. No much larger clone is present one base from it, and per-base qualities are unavailable. This sample stems from a study of siplizumab effects on memory and regulatory T cells (dated by TCRdb to between 2019 and 2020). Background for the entire study: The effect of the anti-CD2 antibody siplizumab on alloreactive T-cell subsets was examined in allogeneic mixed lymphocyte reactions constructed from human PBMCs.

Preparation of the library involved the immunoSEQ multiplex PCR assay. Approximately 10^5 TCR templates per sample were assayed by the deep sequencing platform. Genomic DNA extracted from sorted T cells was used for TCRbeta CDR3 sequencing. The study's processing was this. The R programming language was used for the clonal analysis of the TCRbeta CDR3 data. Comparing unstimulated samples against CFSE-low samples taken after the reaction was how alloreactive CD4+ and CD8+ clones were defined. Regulatory or non-regulatory origin of alloreactive CD4+ clones was assigned by matching sequences to the sorted unstimulated Treg and non-Treg repertoires. Not all clones reach the TCRdb copy of this immuneACCESS table, which keeps in-frame sequences only. Checked studies attribute under half of the gap to unresolved V genes and leave the rest unexplained. That table supplies the V and J calls and clone size; D and trimming were determined from the DNA. This sample has some 100,000 clones in its table, and approximately 94% of those were observed once. Clones ranked in the top ten supply 6.5% of the sample.

Beyond this particular receptor, the publication reports: Because sequences below about 10^-5 frequency were poorly captured, only a minor fraction of alloreactive clones could be mapped to unstimulated subsets. Greater diversity appeared to be present in unstimulated naive T cells than in memory T cells, and a substantial contribution to the alloresponse seemed to be made by naive cells. The suppressive function of proliferating Tregs from siplizumab cultures was not functionally confirmed. Siplizumab significantly lowered the cumulative frequency of alloreactive sequences that could be traced to unstimulated CD4+ memory T cells. For roughly 75-96% of proliferating CD4+ or CD8+ clones, no naive or memory phenotype could be assigned. In reactions with siplizumab, an average of 68.8% of mappable alloreactive CD4+ clones were Treg-derived, compared with 25% to 30% in control reactions.

TCRbeta CDR3 sequencing was performed on sorted unstimulated T cells and on proliferating T cells recovered from mixed lymphocyte reactions. Fresh whole blood from ten HLA-typed healthy donors served as the source for isolating PBMCs. The CDR3 has 15 amino acids, counting the end cysteine and phenylalanine. Kept here is only the CDR3 DNA, which spans 45 bases and is read in frame from base 1. CDR1 and CDR2, per the germline V gene, are LGHNA and YSLEER. Relative to germline, V is 0 bases shorter and J is 3 bases shorter, with 12 bases between their ends. This clonotype was obtained from a human donor in good health. The chain uses TRBV4-3 and TRBJ2-7, and possibly TRBD1, on 6 matching bases. The sequenced sample consisted of CD8+ T cells sorted from blood. The nucleotide sequence reads as follows: TGCGCCAGCAGCCAAGATGGACAGCGGAGCTACGAGCAGTACTTC. The encoded protein is CASSQDGQRSYEQYF.